This record covers a single T cell receptor (beta chain). The antigen is undetermined. Germline CDR1 reads MDHEN; CDR2 reads SYDVKM. Trimming cost V 6 bases and J 3 bases; bases outside gene matches: 8. The CDR3 loop spans 15 amino acids. Clones were read by immunoSEQ multiplex PCR, and TCRdb kept only the in-frame ones, dropping some. This sample has over 200,000 clones; around 87% occur once, and the top ten carry 0.37%. This entry comes from a study of cytomegalovirus exposure and HLA in healthy donors. Study-wide results and caveats: While the bulk of TCR sequences proved rare, some public TCRs turned up in many donors. Later, an analysis found that TCR clusters from the first cohort tended to co-occur in the 120 validation repertoires. Diagnosis of cytomegalovirus status made by the classifier reportedly showed high specificity and sensitivity.

The donors were in the roughly 130-subject validation cohort, distinct from the 666-subject first cohort. This chain connects TRBV28 to TRBJ2-4; 7 bases match TRBD2. What was sequenced was PBMCs. The sequence was collected from a woman aged 18-35 years in good health and CMV-seronegative. The CDR3, as DNA: TGTGCCAGCAGCCTCGCGGGGGAGGGCAAAAACATTCAGTACTTC. Its translation is CASSLAGEGKNIQYF. Full variable domain (missing parts from reference TRBV28 and TRBJ2-4): DVKVTQSSRYLVKRTGEKVFLECVQDMDHENMFWYRQDPGLGLRLIYFSYDVKMKEKGDIPEGYSVSREKKERFSLILESASTNQTSMYLCASSLAGEGKNIQYFGAGTRLSVL.